The 15 T cell receptor beta chains presented below share a single source sample, sequenced in a study of cytomegalovirus exposure and HLA in healthy donors. Generated by immunoSEQ multiplex PCR, the TCRdb table keeps only in-frame clones and is missing some. The profile shows about 130,000 clones, roughly 89% of them singletons. Sequencing was performed on PBMCs. These receptors came from a man aged 25 to 40 in good health and CMV-seronegative.

The J gene is TRBJ1-1, the V gene TRBV27; D is unresolved. Per the germline V gene, CDR1 is MNHEY and CDR2 is SMNVEV (reference sequence). V was pared by 6 bases and J by 2 bases, with 16 bases between. The CDR3 runs 15 residues. CDR3 region: CASSSRNAVNTEAFF. The DNA for the CDR3 is TGTGCCAGCAGCTCCCGCAATGCAGTTAACACTGAAGCTTTCTTT.

As to this clone: One base away lies a much larger clone, so this may be a sequencing read error. The chain carries TRBV19 and TRBJ2-3; 13 bases match TRBD2. V trimming: 6 bases; J trimming: 1 base; junction bases outside the gene matches: 1. CDR3 length: 15 residues. Germline assignment: CDR1 LNHDA and CDR2 SQIVND (reference sequence). CDR3 sequence (DNA): TGTGCCAGTAGCGGGACTAGCGGGGGCACAGATACGCAGTATTTT. Translating it yields CASSGTSGGTDTQYF. The variable domain in full, with the rest retrieved from reference TRBV19 and TRBJ2-3, is DGGITQSPKYLFRKEGQNVTLSCEQNLNHDAMYWYRQDPGQGLRLIYYSQIVNDFQKGDIAEGYSVSREKKESFPLTVTSAQKNPTAFYLCASSGTSGGTDTQYFGPGTRLTVL.

The chain recombines TRBV5-4 with TRBJ1-3, with no clear D. The CDR3 is 15 residues long. The germline CDR1 and CDR2 sequences are SGHNT and YYREEE (reference sequence). With 4 bases removed from V and 0 bases from J, the gap between germline ends came to 11 bases. The CDR3 DNA reads TGTGCCAGCAGCGTCGCGGGGAGCTCTGGAAACACCATATATTTT. Amino acid sequence: CASSVAGSSGNTIYF.

In DNA, the CDR3 is TGTGCCATTGGCCGGGACAGGGTTCCCTACGAGCAGTACTTC. It yields the protein CAIGRDRVPYEQYF. The genes are TRBV15 and TRBJ2-7; 9 positions match TRBD1. Germline V CDR1 and CDR2: LNHNV, YYDKDF (reference sequence). V was pared by 10 bases and J by 2 bases, with 9 bases of the junction left unmatched. This CDR3 spans 14 amino acids.

The chain couples TRBV28 to TRBJ2-5; 7 bases line up with TRBD1. CDR3 length: 16 residues. Germline CDR1 is MDHEN and CDR2 is SYDVKM. After removal of 2 bases from V and 0 bases from J, the junction contained 6 bases not matched to a gene. CDR3 sequence reads: CASSLMTGWYQETQYF. CDR3 nucleotides: TGTGCCAGCAGTTTAATGACAGGGTGGTACCAAGAGACCCAGTACTTC. The full variable domain, in which reference TRBV28 and TRBJ2-5 provide the parts outside the CDR3, is DVKVTQSSRYLVKRTGEKVFLECVQDMDHENMFWYRQDPGLGLRLIYFSYDVKMKEKGDIPEGYSVSREKKERFSLILESASTNQTSMYLCASSLMTGWYQETQYFGPGTRLLVL.

This chain uses TRBV11-2 with TRBJ2-3; D is perhaps TRBD1 (7 bases). V lost 2 bases and J lost 4, with 16 bases in between. CDR1 and CDR2 (germline): SGHAT, FQNNGV. The CDR3 loop spans 16 amino acids. The CDR3 reads CASSLPTGEAADTQYF. The DNA of the CDR3 is TGTGCCAGCAGCTTACCAACAGGGGAGGCGGCAGATACGCAGTATTTT.

The genes are TRBV9 and TRBJ2-1; maybe TRBD1 (7 bases). Germline loops: CDR1 SGDLS, CDR2 YYNGEE. The V end lost 4 bases, the J end lost 4 bases, and 21 bases lay between the germline ends. The CDR3 contains 17 residues. The CDR3 is CASSRGAGGAFYNEQFF. In nucleotides, the CDR3 is TGTGCCAGCAGCCGCGGGGCAGGGGGAGCTTTTTACAATGAGCAGTTCTTC. The whole variable domain, remainder taken from reference TRBV9 and TRBJ2-1, is DSGVTQTPKHLITATGQRVTLRCSPRSGDLSVYWYQQSLDQGLQFLIQYYNGEERAKGNILERFSAQQFPDLHSELNLSSLELGDSALYFCASSRGAGGAFYNEQFFGPGTRLTVL.

The gene calls are TRBV6-5 and TRBJ2-1; D might be TRBD2 (7 bases). This CDR3 has 13 residues. Looked up from germline, CDR1 is MNHEY and CDR2 is SVGAGI. The V gene lost 2 bases and the J gene lost 7 bases, with 9 bases spanning the gap. The CDR3 is CASSYGGANEQFF. The DNA of the CDR3 is TGTGCCAGCAGTTACGGGGGGGCTAATGAGCAGTTCTTC.

The gene calls are TRBV10-3 and TRBJ1-4, with D hard to call. This CDR3 comprises 15 residues. The V gene lost 10 bases and the J gene lost 8 bases, with 23 bases spanning the gap. Germline V gene sequence: CDR1 ENHRY, CDR2 SYGVKD. CDR3 DNA: TGTGCCACTCACGGAGGAGGGCTGGTCGGGGAAAAACTGTTTTTT. It encodes CATHGGGLVGEKLFF.

This chain uses TRBV4-1 with TRBJ2-6; 10 nucleotides line up with TRBD2. This CDR3 region has 20 residues. Germline V gene data show CDR1 as MGHRA and CDR2 as YSYEKL. V shed 3 bases, J shed 0 bases, and the junction held 11 bases outside the gene matches. CDR3 sequence (DNA): TGCGCCAGCAGCCACATTGGGCTAGCGGGGGTAATCTCTGGGGCCAACGTCCTGACTTTC. This sequence encodes CASSHIGLAGVISGANVLTF.

The chain has TRBV4-2 and TRBJ1-2; D may be TRBD1 (5 bases). The CDR3 has 15 amino acids. The germline V gene encodes CDR1 LGHNA and CDR2 YNFKEQ. V lost 5 bases, J lost 4 bases, and 17 bases lay in between. CDR3 in amino acids: CASSDGARGLYGYTF. The CDR3 region has the DNA TGTGCCAGCAGCGACGGGGCCCGGGGACTCTATGGCTACACCTTC.

The chain is built from TRBV6-1 and TRBJ2-7, with 9 bases that match TRBD1. The CDR3 extends over 15 amino acids. V dropped 5 bases and J dropped 2; count of bases not matched to a gene: 7. Germline CDR1 and CDR2: MNHNS and SASEGT. The chain's CDR3 is CASSTWDRDPYEQYF. In nucleotides, the CDR3 is TGTGCCAGCAGTACTTGGGACAGGGACCCCTACGAGCAGTACTTC.

The chain has TRBV28 and TRBJ2-3; a weak D match, TRBD1 (8 bases). CDR3 length: 18 residues. Trimming shortened V by 6 bases and J by 2 bases, and 24 bases separated the two germline ends. CDR1 and CDR2 (germline): MDHEN, SYDVKM. As DNA, the CDR3 is TGTGCCAGCAGGCCTACGGGGGGTCAGGGACAGGTCACAGATACGCAGTATTTT. Translation: CASRPTGGQGQVTDTQYF.

CDR3 in amino acids: CASSFLPLYEQYF. CDR3 nucleotide sequence: TGTGCCAGCAGCTTTTTACCGCTATACGAGCAGTACTTC. The chain has TRBV5-5 and TRBJ2-7; D is unclear. The CDR3 has 13 amino acids. Per germline, CDR1 SGHKS and CDR2 YYEKEE (reference sequence). V was cut by 2 bases and J by 4 bases, with 10 bases left in between.

V and J are TRBV27 and TRBJ2-1; D perhaps matches TRBD1 (6 bases). Germline CDR1 is MNHEY and CDR2 is SMNVEV (reference sequence). The CDR3 consists of 13 residues. V was cut by 5 bases and J by 9 bases, with 14 bases left in between. CDR3 bases: TGTGCCAGCAGTCCCCTTACAGGGCCTGAGCAGTTCTTC. Translating gives CASSPLTGPEQFF.